One sample yielded the 32 T cell receptor beta chains listed below, sequenced in a study of T cell responses to AZD1222 COVID-19 vaccine. The protocol was immunoSEQ multiplex PCR, while the TCRdb copy is restricted to in-frame clones and leaves out a portion. The sample consists of around 150,000 clones, 94% of them appearing once. The starting material was peripheral blood, obtained on day 0 of AZD1222 vaccination. These receptors were collected from an adult in good health.

The chain couples TRBV3-1 (or the pseudogene TRBV3-2) to TRBJ2-1; no firm D call. Germline V CDR1 and CDR2: LGHDT, YNNKEL (reference sequence). CDR3 length: 13 residues. The V end lost 3 bases, the J end lost 6 bases, and 9 bases lay between the germline ends. The CDR3 sequence: CASSQLGFNEQFF. The CDR3 nucleotides read TGTGCCAGCAGCCAGCTAGGTTTCAATGAGCAGTTCTTC.

V is TRBV19 and J is TRBJ1-4; no clear D gene. The CDR3 extends over 13 amino acids. Germline CDR1 is LNHDA and CDR2 is SQIVND (reference sequence). Trimming removed 9 bases from V and 7 bases from J, with 15 bases in between. The CDR3 region is CASSWGLGEKLFF. The CDR3 bases are TGTGCCAGCAGTTGGGGATTGGGTGAAAAACTGTTTTTT.

This clone was picked up one time. This chain connects TRBV6-5 to TRBJ1-1; a possible D gene is TRBD1 (5 bases). The germline V gene has CDR1 MNHEY and CDR2 SVGAGI. The ends were cut back, 7 bases at V and 3 bases at J, with 12 bases in the middle. There are 13 residues in the CDR3. CDR3 bases: TGTGCCAGCAAGGCAGGGCGGGACACTGAAGCTTTCTTT. Translation gives CASKAGRDTEAFF.

This clone was counted ten times or more. This chain uses TRBV5-4 with TRBJ1-1; D is unresolved. V lost 2 bases and J 1 base, leaving 6 bases between the germline ends. Germline CDR1 is SGHNT and CDR2 is YYREEE (reference sequence). The CDR3 is 13 amino acids. The CDR3 region is CASSFGRNTEAFF. CDR3 in DNA: TGTGCCAGCAGCTTTGGACGGAACACTGAAGCTTTCTTT.

This chain connects TRBV28 to TRBJ1-1; unclear D gene. Germline V gene lookup returns CDR1 MDHEN and CDR2 SYDVKM. This CDR3 is 16 amino acids long. V gave up 6 bases and J gave up 1 base, with 18 bases separating them. CDR3 sequence (DNA): TGTGCCAGCAGCCCCATAGGGCGTGTCGGGAACACTGAAGCTTTCTTT. It is translated as CASSPIGRVGNTEAFF.

This CDR3 reads CSVRGSGEQYF. CDR3 coding DNA: TGCAGCGTCCGAGGGTCTGGCGAGCAGTACTTC. This chain uses TRBV29-1 with TRBJ2-7, with D possibly being TRBD2 (5 bases). Germline CDR1 and CDR2: SQVTM and ANQGSEA. V was pared by 6 bases and J by 6 bases, with 12 bases between. The CDR3 is made up of 11 amino acids.

This chain links TRBV12-2 with TRBJ1-2. TRBV12-2 has pseudogene status. The CDR3 loop spans 11 amino acids. CDR3 DNA sequence: TGTGCAAGTCGCTTCTCTAGCGGCTACACCTTC. Translation: CASRFSSGYTF.

V and J are TRBV6-5 and TRBJ1-3; D is undetermined. The CDR3 runs 14 residues. The V gene's germline CDR1 is MNHEY and CDR2 SVGAGI. V lost 2 bases and J lost 3, with 8 bases in between. In DNA form, the CDR3 reads TGTGCCAGCAGTTACGCTGGGGATGGAAACACCATATATTTT. This sequence encodes CASSYAGDGNTIYF.

This CDR3 reads CASSPRGAYGYTF. In nucleotides, the CDR3 is TGTGCCAGCAGCCCCAGGGGGGCCTATGGCTACACCTTC. The V and J genes are TRBV5-4 and TRBJ1-2, with 7 bases that match TRBD1. V trimming: 4 bases; J trimming: 4 bases; junction bases outside the gene matches: 4. Germline CDR1 reads SGHNT; CDR2 reads YYREEE (reference sequence). CDR3 size: 13 residues.

The chain links TRBV5-4 to TRBJ2-1, with D tentatively TRBD1 (6 bases). This CDR3 is 14 amino acids long. Per germline, CDR1 SGHNT and CDR2 YYREEE (reference sequence). V was clipped by 6 bases and J by 5 bases, with 15 bases between them. The CDR3 bases are TGTGCCAGCACCTGGCAGGGGCCCGACAATGAGCAGTTCTTC. Translation: CASTWQGPDNEQFF.

The genes are TRBV3-1 (or the pseudogene TRBV3-2) and TRBJ1-6; D remains unclear. The CDR3 covers 16 residues. Germline V CDR1 and CDR2: LGHDT, YNNKEL (reference sequence). V gave up 6 bases and J gave up 0 bases, with 12 bases separating them. The CDR3 here is CASRYGWNSYNSPLHF. In DNA form, the CDR3 reads TGTGCCAGCAGATACGGGTGGAACTCCTATAATTCACCCCTCCACTTT.

The rearrangement uses TRBV5-1 and TRBJ2-3; possibly TRBD1 for D (6 bases). Germline CDR1 is SGHRS and CDR2 is YFSETQ. This CDR3 contains 14 residues. Trimming pared 2 bases from V and 6 bases from J, leaving 13 bases between. The CDR3, as DNA: TGCGCCAGCAGCTTTGCGGCGAGGGGGGATACGCAGTATTTT. Translated, it gives CASSFAARGDTQYF.

The chain combines TRBV5-1 with TRBJ2-3; 7 bases match TRBD1. CDR1 and CDR2 (germline): SGHRS, YFSETQ. The CDR3 has 13 amino acids. V gave up 1 base and J gave up 6 bases; unmatched junction bases: 2. CDR3 protein: CASSLQGEDTQYF. In DNA, the CDR3 is TGCGCCAGCAGCTTGCAGGGGGAGGATACGCAGTATTTT.

This clone was observed a single time. The J gene is TRBJ1-2, the V gene TRBV28, with D possibly TRBD1 on 5 matching bases. CDR3 length: 13 amino acids. Germline V gene data show CDR1 as MDHEN and CDR2 as SYDVKM. With 2 bases removed from V and 6 bases from J, the gap between germline ends came to 10 bases. The CDR3 reads CASSLKGRNGYTF. CDR3 nucleotide sequence: TGTGCCAGCAGTTTAAAGGGACGGAATGGCTACACCTTC.

The V call is TRBV19, the J call TRBJ2-3; tentatively, D is TRBD1 (6 bases). This CDR3 region has 15 residues. Per germline, CDR1 LNHDA and CDR2 SQIVND (reference sequence). The V end was cut by 4 bases, the J end by 3 bases, with 14 bases between. As DNA, the CDR3 is TGTGCCAGTAGTACTCAGGGGTTGAGAACAGATACGCAGTATTTT. Its translation: CASSTQGLRTDTQYF.

The chain has TRBV27 and TRBJ2-7, with a tentative D call TRBD1 (6 bases). Trimming took off 3 bases at V and 5 bases at J, with 11 bases between the two ends. The germline gives CDR1 MNHEY, CDR2 SMNVEV (reference sequence). The CDR3 loop spans 13 amino acids. CDR3 DNA: TGTGCCAGCAGTTTGATACAGGGCCACGAGCAGTACTTC. Its protein product is CASSLIQGHEQYF.

The V call is TRBV9, the J call TRBJ2-7, with D perhaps assigned TRBD1 or TRBD2 (5 bases each). The CDR3 is made up of 15 amino acids. Germline-derived CDR1 and CDR2 are SGDLS and YYNGEE. Trimming took 0 bases from V and 0 from J, leaving 10 bases between them. This chain's CDR3 is CASSVALGDSYEQYF. The DNA of the CDR3 is TGTGCCAGCAGCGTAGCTTTGGGGGACTCCTACGAGCAGTACTTC.

Comments on this clone: The same CDR3 also results from other DNA sequences found in this sample. The V call is TRBV5-1, the J call TRBJ2-5; either TRBD1 or TRBD2 may fit D (5 bases each). Germline CDR1 is SGHRS and CDR2 is YFSETQ. The length of the CDR3 is 13 residues. V lost 0 bases to trimming and J lost 3 bases, with 6 bases between them. CDR3 loop: CASSLGGEETQYF. CDR3 coding DNA: TGCGCCAGCAGCTTGGGAGGGGAAGAGACCCAGTACTTC.

This chain links TRBV3-1 (or the pseudogene TRBV3-2) with TRBJ1-1; D is ambiguous. Trimming cost V 4 bases and J 3 bases, with 21 bases left between them. Looked up from germline, CDR1 is LGHDT and CDR2 is YNNKEL (reference sequence). There are 17 residues in the CDR3. The CDR3 nucleotides are TGTGCCAGCAGCCCGCGGAGGGTAGTTGAGTCGGACACTGAAGCTTTCTTT. Its translation: CASSPRRVVESDTEAFF.

This clone showed up just once. The genes are TRBV6-6 and TRBJ1-1; possible D gene TRBD1, 6 bases. The germline V and J ends were trimmed by 5 bases and 6 bases, with 16 bases remaining between them. The CDR3 length is 14 residues. CDR1 is MNHNY and CDR2 is SVGAGI in the germline V gene (reference sequence). The CDR3 DNA is TGTGCCAGCAGTCTCCCGGGACAAATCCCTGAAGCTTTCTTT. Amino acids: CASSLPGQIPEAFF.

The chain has TRBV2 and TRBJ1-2; D might be TRBD1 (5 bases). Looked up from germline, CDR1 is SNHLY and CDR2 is FYNNEI. The ends were cut back, 5 bases at V and 4 bases at J, with 14 bases in the middle. The CDR3 covers 14 residues. This chain's CDR3 is CASSTQGGGYGYTF. For the CDR3, the DNA is TGTGCCAGCAGTACTCAGGGCGGCGGCTATGGCTACACCTTC.

J is TRBJ2-3 and V is TRBV19; 8 bases agree with TRBD2. V was clipped by 4 bases and J by 4 bases; unmatched bases: 7. The germline CDR1 and CDR2 sequences are LNHDA and SQIVND (reference sequence). The CDR3 has 15 amino acids. The chain's CDR3 is CASSKGPGGSDTQYF. DNA for the CDR3: TGTGCCAGTAGTAAGGGACCGGGAGGGTCAGATACGCAGTATTTT.

This clone appeared once. The chain couples TRBV6-1 to TRBJ1-4; no clear D. Between the trimmed V and J ends, which lost 4 bases and 0 bases, there was a span of 15 bases. The CDR3 runs 17 residues. Germline CDR1 reads MNHNS; CDR2 reads SASEGT. In DNA, the CDR3 is TGTGCCAGCAGTGCCCGGTTTTCTGGAGCAACTAATGAAAAACTGTTTTTT. Protein product: CASSARFSGATNEKLFF.

The chain couples TRBV6-5 to TRBJ1-3; 8 bases fit TRBD1. Germline values: CDR1 MNHEY, CDR2 SVGAGI. V lost 0 bases and J lost 4; bases outside the gene matches: 5. The length of the CDR3 is 16 residues. CDR3 nucleotides: TGTGCCAGCAGTTACTCCAGGGGGCCAGGAGGAAACACCATATATTTT. As protein: CASSYSRGPGGNTIYF.

The chain combines TRBV28 with TRBJ1-5; D call uncertain. The CDR3 has 12 residues. Trimming took 7 bases from V and 9 from J, leaving 13 bases between them. CDR1 and CDR2 (germline): MDHEN, SYDVKM. The CDR3 DNA reads TGTGCCAGCAACCCTACCGGGAGGCCCCAGCATTTT. This gives the protein CASNPTGRPQHF.

The chain couples TRBV9 to TRBJ1-4; possible D gene TRBD1, 5 bases. CDR1 is SGDLS, CDR2 YYNGEE, per germline. The V and J ends lost 4 bases and 4 bases respectively, with 11 bases between them. The CDR3 sequence is 14 residues long. The CDR3 reads CASSPDSYNEKLFF. In DNA, the CDR3 is TGTGCCAGCAGCCCAGACAGTTATAATGAAAAACTGTTTTTT.

This sequence joins TRBV28 and TRBJ2-7; 10 bases line up with TRBD1. This CDR3 comprises 16 residues. V lost 8 bases and J lost 1; bases outside the gene matches: 11. Germline V gene sequence: CDR1 MDHEN, CDR2 SYDVKM. The CDR3 DNA reads TGTGCCAGCGACGGGACAGGGGTAGTAGGATCCTACGAGCAGTACTTC. It encodes CASDGTGVVGSYEQYF.

The rearrangement joins TRBV28 to TRBJ1-4, with no clear D. The CDR3 has 11 amino acids. V shed 8 bases and J shed 8 bases, with 9 bases lying between them. Germline CDR1 and CDR2: MDHEN and SYDVKM. In DNA, the CDR3 is TGTGCCAGCTACCGCCGGGAAAAACTGTTTTTT. Amino acid sequence: CASYRREKLFF. The complete variable domain, with remaining parts taken from reference TRBV28 and TRBJ1-4, reads DVKVTQSSRYLVKRTGEKVFLECVQDMDHENMFWYRQDPGLGLRLIYFSYDVKMKEKGDIPEGYSVSREKKERFSLILESASTNQTSMYLCASYRREKLFFGSGTQLSVL.

The rearrangement uses TRBV6-1 and TRBJ1-5; D gene unclear. CDR1 MNHNS and CDR2 SASEGT come from the germline V gene. The CDR3 extends over 12 amino acids. The ends were cut back, 3 bases at V and 11 bases at J, with 11 bases in the middle. The CDR3, as DNA: TGTGCCAGCAGTGAGGGAGCCGCGTCCCAGCATTTT. This encodes CASSEGAASQHF.

The chain couples TRBV7-9 to TRBJ1-4; the match to TRBD1 covers 7 bases. The J segment lost 5 bases and the V segment lost 6 bases, leaving 9 bases of the junction unmatched. The CDR3 is 15 amino acids. Germline values: CDR1 SEHNR, CDR2 FQNEAQ (reference sequence). CDR3 coding DNA: TGTGCCAGCAGGTCGTGGACAGGCCAAAATGAAAAACTGTTTTTT. Amino acid sequence: CASRSWTGQNEKLFF.

The V gene is TRBV11-1, the J gene TRBJ2-7, with TRBD2 matching over 13 bases. Germline V CDR1 and CDR2: SGHAT, FQDESV (reference sequence). J was trimmed by 3 bases and V by 6 bases; bases with no gene match: 5. The CDR3 spans 15 residues. The CDR3 nucleotides read TGTGCCAGCAGTTTGACTAGCGGGAGGTTCTACGAGCAGTACTTC. Translation gives CASSLTSGRFYEQYF.

The rearrangement joins TRBV4-2 to TRBJ1-5; D gene uncertain. Germline V gene sequence: CDR1 LGHNA, CDR2 YNFKEQ. The CDR3 contains 13 residues. The V and J ends lost 0 bases and 5 bases respectively, with 5 bases between them. The CDR3 nucleotides read TGTGCCAGCAGCCAAGACCCAGATCAGCCCCAGCATTTT. Residues: CASSQDPDQPQHF.